This T cell receptor (beta chain) stems from a study of cytomegalovirus exposure and HLA in healthy donors. General study results and limits: A later analysis linked a missense DCLRE1C variant to TCR beta V- and J-gene trimming. The study listed about 150 cytomegalovirus-associated TCR beta chains. As was reported, the classifier diagnosed cytomegalovirus status with high specificity and sensitivity.

This CDR3 region has 15 residues. In germline, CDR1 is SGHRS, CDR2 YFSETQ. Trimming pared 0 bases from V and 4 bases from J, leaving 13 bases between. With 60 Vbeta and 13 Jbeta primers, the PCR was carried out. Data came from immunoSEQ multiplex PCR; TCRdb stores just in-frame clones and leaves some out. The sample holds roughly 100,000 clones, about 76% seen once. This clone was detected once. The antigen remains undetermined. The clonotype was recovered from a man aged 35 to 55 in good health and CMV-seropositive. The gene calls are TRBV5-1 and TRBJ1-1; D perhaps matches TRBD1 (5 bases). Sequenced input: PBMCs. CDR3 nucleotides: TGCGCCAGCAGCTTGGCCAATCAGGGCGGCACTGAAGCTTTCTTT. Protein sequence: CASSLANQGGTEAFF.